A selection of T cell receptor beta chains follows, all from one sample in a study of human T cells and chemical hapten exposure. TCRdb passed the RACE reads through MiXCR, listing each CDR3 protein once. The repertoire holds fewer than 85,000 distinct CDR3 sequences, with 9.5% to 13% as singletons. The specimen comprised whole blood, sampled in connection with sensitization to the hapten diphenylcyclopropenone (DPC). The receptors derive from a woman aged 25 to 39 with alopecia areata. Some clones in this sample may be carry-over from other donors' samples. The CDR3 runs from the conserved cysteine through the conserved F or W. D genes are given only for firm matches. Size is omitted from some rows. Given values are once, few, many or a class for expanded clones.

size	V	D	J	DNA	CDR3
few	TRBV7-2	TRBD1	TRBJ2-3	TGTGCCAGCAGCTCACAGGGGACCGTCACAGATACGCAGTATTTT	CASSSQGTVTDTQYF
many	TRBV2	TRBD1	TRBJ2-4	TGTGCCAGCGGACAGGGACTAGCCAAAAACATTCAGTACTTC	CASGQGLAKNIQYF
many	TRBV12-3/TRBV12-4	.	TRBJ2-4	TGTGCCAGCATTAGCAGCCGGGGGAACATTCAGTACTTC	CASISSRGNIQYF
many	TRBV6-2/TRBV6-3	.	TRBJ2-4	TGTGCCAGCAGTTACTCGAAGGTTGCGGGACCAAACATTCAGTACTTC	CASSYSKVAGPNIQYF
many	TRBV7-9	.	TRBJ2-6	TGTGCCAGCAGCTTGAGAGGGGTCTTACAACCCTTTTCTGGGGCCAACGTCCTGACTTTC	CASSLRGVLQPFSGANVLTF
many	TRBV28	.	TRBJ1-2	TGTGCCAGCAGTTCGCAGGGCTATGGCTACACCTTC	CASSSQGYGYTF
many	TRBV6-1	.	TRBJ2-1	TGTGCCAGCAGTCTGACATTGTACAATGAGCAGTTCTTC	CASSLTLYNEQFF
.	TRBV28	.	TRBJ2-7	TGTGCCAGCAGTTTTTCAGAACTCCTGTACGAGCAGTACTTC	CASSFSELLYEQYF
once	TRBV12-3/TRBV12-4	.	TRBJ1-6	TGTGCCAGCAGTCTTCAGGGTTTGATTTCACCCCTCCACTTT	CASSLQGLISPLHF
few	TRBV28	.	TRBJ2-5	TGTGCCATCCGTAGGCAAGAGACCCAGTACTTC	CAIRRQETQYF
many	TRBV18	.	TRBJ1-1	TGTGCCAGCTCACCATCTCTGGGGGGCTCTAACACTGAAGCTTTCTTT	CASSPSLGGSNTEAFF
many	TRBV20-1	TRBD2	TRBJ2-1	TGCAGTGCCGTGCGGGGGTACCCCAATGAGCAGTTCTTC	CSAVRGYPNEQFF
many	TRBV9	.	TRBJ1-1	TGTGCCAGCAGCGTAGATGGTAACCCGAACACTGAAGCTTTCTTT	CASSVDGNPNTEAFF
many	TRBV6-6	TRBD1	TRBJ1-1	TGTGCCAGCAGAAAGGACAGGGGCGGCACTGAAGCTTTCTTT	CASRKDRGGTEAFF
.	TRBV28	.	TRBJ2-7	TGTGCCAGCAGTCCAGGGACACCTTCTCGGAACGAGCAGTACTTC	CASSPGTPSRNEQYF
few	TRBV7-6	TRBD1	TRBJ1-3	TGTGCCAGCAGCTTGGGACAGGCCTACTCTGGAAACACCATATATTTT	CASSLGQAYSGNTIYF
many	TRBV5-6	TRBD2	TRBJ2-3	TGTGCCAGCAGCCCGACCGGGACTAGCGGGGGCCTAACCCAGTATTTT	CASSPTGTSGGLTQYF
few	TRBV13	TRBD1	TRBJ2-3	TGTGCCAGCAGCTCTACAGGGGGCGCGACAGATACGCAGTATTTT	CASSSTGGATDTQYF
many	TRBV11-2	TRBD2	TRBJ2-1	TGTGCCAGCAGCCCCCCCTTGGGGCTAGCGGGCAATGAGCAGTTCTTC	CASSPPLGLAGNEQFF
many	TRBV4-1	TRBD1	TRBJ1-1	TGCGCCAGCAGCCGCGGACAGGGGTTGGACACTGAAGCTTTCTTT	CASSRGQGLDTEAFF
.	TRBV29-1	.	TRBJ1-5	TGCAGCGTTGAAACAGGGCCCTTCGAACCCCAGCATTTT	CSVETGPFEPQHF
many	TRBV30	.	TRBJ1-6	TGTGCCTGGAGTTCCGGGACGGGAAATTCACCCCTCCACTTT	CAWSSGTGNSPLHF
.	TRBV28	TRBD2	TRBJ2-1	TGTGCCAGCCTCGCGGGAGGCTCCTACAATGAGCAGTTCTTC	CASLAGGSYNEQFF
.	TRBV5-1	.	TRBJ1-5	TGCGCCAGCAGCTTGATGGGGCAGGTAGGTCAGCCCCAGCATTTT	CASSLMGQVGQPQHF
many	TRBV27	.	TRBJ1-5	TGTGCCAGCAGTTTAGCGGGGAATCAGCCCCAGCATTTT	CASSLAGNQPQHF
few	TRBV20-1	TRBD2	TRBJ2-3	TGCAGTGCCCACCGGGGTAGCGGGAGACCAGATACGCAGTATTTT	CSAHRGSGRPDTQYF
many	TRBV5-1	TRBD2	TRBJ2-3	TGCGCCAGCAGCTTGGCTAGCGGGGGGTTCACAGATACGCAGTATTTT	CASSLASGGFTDTQYF
many	TRBV12-3/TRBV12-4	TRBD1	TRBJ1-6	TGTGCCAGCAGGGGGACAGAGGGTTCACCCCTCCACTTT	CASRGTEGSPLHF
many	TRBV10-3	.	TRBJ1-5	TGTGCCATCAGGGCCGATGGGGCGGGACAGCCCCAGCATTTT	CAIRADGAGQPQHF
few	TRBV29-1	.	TRBJ1-1	TGCAGCGGGAGACACCTGAACACTGAAGCTTTCTTT	CSGRHLNTEAFF
many	TRBV4-1	TRBD1	TRBJ2-7	TGCGCCAGCAGCCAAAATCCCCAGGGGGTTACCTACGAGCAGTACTTC	CASSQNPQGVTYEQYF
.	TRBV18	TRBD1	TRBJ1-1	TGTGCCAGCTCAAGGACAGGGATCATGAACACTGAAGCTTTCTTT	CASSRTGIMNTEAFF
.	TRBV15	TRBD1	TRBJ1-4	TGTGCCACCAGCAGAGTCCAGGGGGCAACTAATGAAAAACTGTTTTTT	CATSRVQGATNEKLFF
.	TRBV29-1	TRBD2	TRBJ2-1	TGCAGCGTTGAAGAATCTCGGGAGGGCTATGACAATGAGCAGTTCTTC	CSVEESREGYDNEQFF
.	TRBV28	.	TRBJ2-7	TGTGCCAGCAGATCGACTGGTAGCTCCTACGAGCAGTACTTC	CASRSTGSSYEQYF
many	TRBV29-1	TRBD1	TRBJ1-2	TGCAGCGTTGAAGACCACAGGGGATATGGCTACACCTTC	CSVEDHRGYGYTF
many	TRBV6-2/TRBV6-3	.	TRBJ2-4	TGTGCCAGCAGTTATGGAGGACTAGCCAAAAACATTCAGTACTTC	CASSYGGLAKNIQYF
many	TRBV7-2	.	TRBJ2-4	TGTGCCAGCAGCAGTGAACAGGGCGCCGGGGCCAAAAACATTCAGTACTTC	CASSSEQGAGAKNIQYF
many	TRBV5-6	TRBD2	TRBJ2-3	TGTGCCAGCAGCTTGATAGCGGGAGTCACAGATACGCAGTATTTT	CASSLIAGVTDTQYF
many	TRBV21-1	.	TRBJ1-3	TGTGCCAGACCCTCTCCCGGGTGCGGAAACACCATATATTTT	CARPSPGCGNTIYF
few	TRBV5-5	TRBD1	TRBJ1-2	TGTGCCAGCAGCTGGACGCAGGGACAGAAAAACTATGGCTACACCTTC	CASSWTQGQKNYGYTF
.	TRBV5-1	TRBD1	TRBJ1-5	TGCGCCAGCAGCCAAGAAGGGGGCCGCCAGCCCCAGCATTTT	CASSQEGGRQPQHF
many	TRBV19	.	TRBJ1-5	TGTGCCAGTAGTATGGCGCCGAGGGGGGGACAGCCCCAGCATTTT	CASSMAPRGGQPQHF
few	TRBV3-1	.	TRBJ1-5	TGTGCCAGCAGCCTTCGCGGCTTTGGTCAGCCCCAGCATTTT	CASSLRGFGQPQHF
many	TRBV6-5	TRBD1	TRBJ2-7	TGTGCCAGCAGACGGGGACAGGGCCAACCCTACGAGCAGTACTTC	CASRRGQGQPYEQYF
few	TRBV2	.	TRBJ1-1	TGTGCCAGCAGTCAAATATTTGGGAACACTGAAGCTTTCTTT	CASSQIFGNTEAFF
.	TRBV7-8	.	TRBJ1-3	TGTGCCAGCAGCTTACAGTACTCTGGAAACACCATATATTTT	CASSLQYSGNTIYF
few	TRBV4-3	.	TRBJ2-3	TGCGCCAGCAGCCAAGATACCGGGGTGCCCACAGATACGCAGTATTTT	CASSQDTGVPTDTQYF
.	TRBV29-1	.	TRBJ2-3	TGCAGCGTTAGGTACACAGATACGCAGTATTTT	CSVRYTDTQYF
.	TRBV2	.	TRBJ2-3	TGTGCCAGCAGTGTGCGGGGGCACACAGATACGCAGTATTTT	CASSVRGHTDTQYF
many	TRBV6-1	.	TRBJ2-7	TGTGCCAGCAGTGTGTTACCCTACGAGCAGTACTTC	CASSVLPYEQYF
few	TRBV4-3	.	TRBJ2-1	TGCGCCAGCAGCCAAGATTTGGTAGGTAGGCTGAATGAGCAGTTCTTC	CASSQDLVGRLNEQFF
few	TRBV2	.	TRBJ1-1	TGTGCCAGCACGGAGACAGGGAACACTGAAGCTTTCTTT	CASTETGNTEAFF
many	TRBV7-9	TRBD2	TRBJ2-7	TGTGCCAGCAGCTCCCCGGGGGGCTACGAGCAGTACTTC	CASSSPGGYEQYF
many	TRBV21-1	.	TRBJ1-6	TGTGCCAGCAGCAAAGCGCAAACCCCTAGCTCCTATAATTCACCCCTCCACTTT	CASSKAQTPSSYNSPLHF
.	TRBV9	TRBD2	TRBJ2-1	TGTGCCAGCGAGCGGGGGGACAATGAGCAGTTCTTC	CASERGDNEQFF
many	TRBV30	.	TRBJ1-3	TGTGCCTGGAGTCCGCGCCGCAACTCTGGAAACACCATATATTTT	CAWSPRRNSGNTIYF
many	TRBV28	TRBD1	TRBJ1-2	TGTGCCAGCAGTTTAGGACAGGCCCACTATGGCTACACCTTC	CASSLGQAHYGYTF
few	TRBV28	TRBD2	TRBJ2-3	TGTGCCAGCAGTTTTGGGCTAGATCGGGGGGGTGGCACAGATACGCAGTATTTT	CASSFGLDRGGGTDTQYF
many	TRBV10-3	.	TRBJ1-2	TGTGCCATCAGTCCGCCCGACATGAGTGGCTACACCTTC	CAISPPDMSGYTF